Shown below are 10 T cell receptor beta chains from a single sample sequenced in a study of shared clonotypes between healthy human individuals. TCRdb's table, derived via immunoSEQ multiplex PCR, lists solely in-frame clones and lacks some. The sample consists of around 600,000 clones, about 95% of them appearing once. Naive CD8 cells, CD45RO-negative and positively selected for CCR7, excluded terminally differentiated effector memory CD45RA+ cells. Source material: naive CD8+ T cells sorted from blood. These receptors all stem from a woman aged 25 to 39 in good health.

V gene TRBV19 combines with J gene TRBJ2-3; D tentatively reads TRBD1 or TRBD2 (7 bases each). The germline V gene encodes CDR1 LNHDA and CDR2 SQIVND (reference sequence). Trimming stripped 7 bases from V and 4 bases from J, with 18 bases between. CDR3 length: 15 residues. CDR3 DNA: TGTGCCAGTATCAGGGGGGAGGGCCCGGCAGATACGCAGTATTTT. Translation gives CASIRGEGPADTQYF.

V usage is TRBV11-2 and J usage is TRBJ2-1; either TRBD1 or TRBD2 may supply D (5 bases each). V lost 5 bases and J lost 4, with 12 bases in between. The germline V gene encodes CDR1 SGHAT and CDR2 FQNNGV. There are 14 residues in the CDR3. The CDR3 spells CASSPEGRYNEQFF. DNA of the CDR3: TGTGCCAGCAGCCCCGAGGGACGGTACAATGAGCAGTTCTTC. The entire variable domain, with the rest obtained from reference TRBV11-2 and TRBJ2-1, is as follows: EAGVAQSPRYKIIEKRQSVAFWCNPISGHATLYWYQQILGQGPKLLIQFQNNGVVDDSQLPKDRFSAERLKGVDSTLKIQPAKLEDSAVYLCASSPEGRYNEQFFGPGTRLTVL.

Written as DNA, the CDR3 is TGTGCCAGCAGTTTAGAGGGTAACTCGGACAGGGGTCGCCCGCGATCTGGAAACACCATATATTTT. This translates into CASSLEGNSDRGRPRSGNTIYF. V usage is TRBV27 and J usage is TRBJ1-3; the match to TRBD1 covers 9 bases. CDR3 length equals 22 residues. V gave up 2 bases and J gave up 1 base; unmatched junction bases: 21. CDR1 and CDR2 (germline): MNHEY, SMNVEV (reference sequence).

The chain carries TRBV27 and TRBJ2-3; D gene ambiguous. With 6 bases removed from V and 1 base from J, the gap between germline ends came to 17 bases. In germline, CDR1 is MNHEY, CDR2 SMNVEV (reference sequence). This CDR3 region has 16 residues. CDR3 sequence: CASSQRLGLGTDTQYF. Written as DNA, the CDR3 is TGTGCCAGCAGCCAAAGGCTCGGGTTGGGCACAGATACGCAGTATTTT.

The chain combines TRBV28 with TRBJ1-1; possible D gene TRBD1, 6 bases. CDR1 and CDR2 (germline): MDHEN, SYDVKM. V gave up 3 bases and J gave up 1 base, with 12 bases separating them. The CDR3 spans 15 residues. This CDR3 is CASSFYQGSNTEAFF. The DNA of the CDR3 is TGTGCCAGCAGTTTCTATCAGGGGTCGAACACTGAAGCTTTCTTT.

This sequence joins TRBV27 and TRBJ2-7, with 14 bases lining up with TRBD2. The CDR3 consists of 14 residues. Germline CDR1 is MNHEY and CDR2 is SMNVEV (reference sequence). The junction had 3 bases not matched to a gene; V was cut back by 8 bases and J by 3 bases. The CDR3 sequence: CASWGLAGDYEQYF. CDR3 coding DNA: TGTGCCAGCTGGGGACTAGCGGGAGACTACGAGCAGTACTTC.

The chain combines TRBV28 with TRBJ1-5, with D possibly being TRBD1 (6 bases). Trimming removed 11 bases at V and 5 bases at J, with 16 bases between. Germline V gene lookup returns CDR1 MDHEN and CDR2 SYDVKM. The CDR3 is made up of 13 amino acids. This CDR3 is CAAWGRGDQPQHF. The CDR3 nucleotides read TGTGCCGCGTGGGGCAGGGGAGATCAGCCCCAGCATTTT.

A single count supports this clone. The gene calls are TRBV27 and TRBJ2-3; perhaps TRBD1 as D (6 bases). The CDR3 has 15 amino acids. CDR1 is MNHEY and CDR2 is SMNVEV in the germline V gene (reference sequence). V shed 7 bases and J shed 1 base, with 15 bases lying between them. CDR3 region: CASNSGEGGTDTQYF. DNA for the CDR3: TGTGCCAGCAACTCAGGAGAGGGGGGCACAGATACGCAGTATTTT.

The chain has TRBV28 and TRBJ1-5; D perhaps matches TRBD1 (6 bases). Germline V lookup: CDR1 MDHEN, CDR2 SYDVKM. The CDR3 length is 13 residues. The ends were cut back, 3 bases at V and 9 bases at J, with 12 bases in the middle. Here the CDR3 reads CASSLTGRGPQHF. Here the CDR3 DNA reads TGTGCCAGCAGTTTGACAGGCCGAGGGCCCCAGCATTTT.

The genes are TRBV28 and TRBJ2-1, with TRBD2 matching over 9 bases. The CDR3 runs 19 residues. J was trimmed by 3 bases and V by 2 bases; bases with no gene match: 14. Germline CDR1 and CDR2: MDHEN and SYDVKM. The chain's CDR3 is CASSLGAGGHLGVYNEQFF. The CDR3 coding sequence is TGTGCCAGCAGTTTAGGGGCGGGAGGGCATCTCGGCGTCTACAATGAGCAGTTCTTC.